Below, 17 T cell receptor beta chains from the same sample are listed, as sequenced in a study of CD8+CD57+ T cells in acquired aplastic anemia. Genomic DNA templated the TCR beta VDJ and CDR3 profiling. TCRdb redid the calling of the reads with MiXCR, one entry per CDR3 protein. The sample records 150,000 to 200,000 distinct CDR3 sequences, 64% being singletons. The specimen was sorted CD4+, CD8+, or CD8+CD57+ T cells (not recorded which) from PBMCs. These receptors were obtained from a human donor with severe aplastic anemia or a healthy control (not recorded which).

This clonotype came up a few times. The chain is built from TRBV20-1 and TRBJ2-1; 9 nucleotides align to TRBD1. CDR1 is DFQATT, CDR2 SNEGSKA, per germline (reference sequence). The trim removed 5 bases at V and 7 bases at J, leaving 9 bases unmatched. This CDR3 comprises 14 residues. In DNA, the CDR3 is TGCAGTGCTTTGACGGGACAGGGTAGGAATGAGCAGTTCTTC. It translates to CSALTGQGRNEQFF.

This clonotype has at least ten counts. The V and J genes are TRBV7-9 and TRBJ2-5; D tentatively fits TRBD1 or TRBD2 (5 bases each). V was shortened by 5 bases and J by 2 bases, with 9 bases between the two germline ends. The length of the CDR3 is 13 residues. CDR1 SEHNR and CDR2 FQNEAQ come from the germline V gene (reference sequence). Written as DNA, the CDR3 is TGTGCCAGCAGCCCAGGGACGCAAGAGACCCAGTACTTC. This translates into CASSPGTQETQYF.

The chain employs TRBV7-2 and TRBJ2-5; D is uncertain. V was trimmed by 4 bases and J by 5 bases, leaving 8 bases between them. This CDR3 contains 12 residues. Per germline, CDR1 SGHTA and CDR2 FQGNSA. CDR3 sequence: CASSYRAETQYF. The CDR3 DNA sequence: TGTGCCAGCAGCTATAGGGCCGAGACCCAGTACTTC.

The chain joins TRBV5-8 to TRBJ1-2; D is unclear. From germline, CDR1 is SGHTS and CDR2 YDEGEE. V was trimmed by 1 base and J by 6 bases, leaving 16 bases between them. CDR3 length: 15 amino acids. The CDR3 reads CASSLLSSIWDGYTF. CDR3 DNA sequence: TGTGCCAGCAGCTTGCTATCCAGCATCTGGGATGGCTACACCTTC.

Turning to this clonotype: The CDR3 does not end in the conserved phenylalanine or tryptophan, so this is likely a read error. No DNA is shown, since the ends of the CDR3 on it are uncertain; the CDR3 is the one TCRdb lists. The chain couples TRBV30 to TRBJ2-3; no DNA check was done on the table's D call, TRBD1. Per the germline V gene, CDR1 is GTSNPN and CDR2 is SVGIG (reference sequence). Counting both end residues, the CDR3 totals 8 amino acids. The CDR3 loop reads CAWRQRTG.

This chain joins TRBV7-9 and TRBJ2-7, with D possibly being TRBD1 (5 bases). Trimming left V 5 bases short and J 6 bases short, with 14 bases between. From germline, CDR1 is SEHNR and CDR2 FQNEAQ (reference sequence). The CDR3 runs to 13 residues. The CDR3 is CASSQGRIGEQYF. DNA for the CDR3: TGTGCCAGCAGCCAGGGCCGCATCGGCGAGCAGTACTTC. The complete variable domain, with remaining parts taken from reference TRBV7-9 and TRBJ2-7, reads DTGVSQNPRHKITKRGQNVTFRCDPISEHNRLYWYRQTLGQGPEFLTYFQNEAQLEKSRLLSDRFSAERPKGSFSTLEIQRTEQGDSAMYLCASSQGRIGEQYFGPGTRLTVT.

As regards this clonotype: At one end the junction does not follow the germline gene, possibly because of a read error. The gene calls are TRBV7-3 and TRBJ2-7; the D gene is possibly TRBD1 (6 bases). This CDR3 spans 13 amino acids. CDR1 is SGHTA, CDR2 FQGTGA, per germline. In DNA form, the CDR3 reads TGTGCCAGCAGCTGGGGGCAGTCCTACGGGCAGTACTTC. As protein: CASSWGQSYGQYF.

The chain uses TRBV20-1 and TRBJ2-5, with D uncertain. CDR1 is DFQATT, CDR2 SNEGSKA, per germline (reference sequence). The CDR3 totals 10 residues. V was shortened by 5 bases and J by 3 bases, with 4 bases between the two germline ends. The CDR3 loop is CSALKETQYF. CDR3 bases: TGCAGTGCTTTGAAAGAGACCCAGTACTTC.

This clonotype came up many times. The chain recombines TRBV20-1 with TRBJ1-2; TRBD1 matches 8 bases. There are 16 residues in the CDR3. Germline trimming cut 1 base from V and 4 bases from J; bases unmatched to any gene: 11. Germline V gives CDR1 DFQATT, CDR2 SNEGSKA (reference sequence). CDR3 amino acids: CSARVTTGQEFYGYTF. The CDR3 nucleotides are TGCAGTGCTAGAGTTACGACGGGACAGGAATTCTATGGCTACACCTTC.

This clonotype was counted at least ten times. This sequence joins TRBV29-1 and TRBJ2-7, with D possibly TRBD1 on 5 matching bases. Germline assignment: CDR1 SQVTM and CDR2 ANQGSEA. This CDR3 is 13 amino acids long. CDR3 coding DNA: TGCAGTACGGTTAGTGCAGGGTCAGGCGAGCAGTACTTC. Amino acid sequence: CSTVSAGSGEQYF.

The chain is built from TRBV20-1 and TRBJ1-5; D unclear. The CDR3 contains 14 residues. The germline V and J ends were trimmed by 0 bases and 2 bases, with 8 bases remaining between them. Looked up from germline, CDR1 is DFQATT and CDR2 is SNEGSKA (reference sequence). CDR3 sequence reads: CSARDIRGNQPQHF. In nucleotides, the CDR3 is TGCAGTGCTAGAGATATAAGGGGCAATCAGCCCCAGCATTTT.

The V and J genes are TRBV28 and TRBJ2-7, with TRBD1 matching 11 bases. With 5 bases clipped from V and 2 bases from J, the junction kept 8 bases outside the gene matches. Germline CDR1 MDHEN, CDR2 SYDVKM. The CDR3 has 16 residues. Here the CDR3 reads CASSPGTGGDPYEQYF. DNA for the CDR3: TGTGCCAGCAGTCCCGGGACAGGGGGGGATCCCTACGAGCAGTACTTC.

This clonotype came up a few times. The rearrangement links TRBV19 to TRBJ2-1, with a weak D call TRBD1 (5 bases). From germline, CDR1 is LNHDA and CDR2 SQIVND (reference sequence). Trimming left V 5 bases short and J 8 bases short, with 10 bases between. This CDR3 contains 12 residues. The CDR3, as DNA: TGTGCCAGTAGTGTCCGCAGGGATGAGCAGTTCTTC. Protein product: CASSVRRDEQFF.

This clonotype was seen at least ten times. The V gene is TRBV6-2 or TRBV6-3, the J gene TRBJ2-7; no definite D call. Looked up from germline, CDR1 is MNHEY and CDR2 is SVGEGT. The CDR3 is 15 residues long. With 5 bases removed from V and 2 bases from J, the gap between germline ends came to 16 bases. CDR3 sequence: CASSPGFTLPYEQYF. CDR3 sequence (DNA): TGTGCCAGCAGTCCGGGCTTTACCTTACCCTACGAGCAGTACTTC.

This clonotype was counted ten times or more. The chain combines TRBV29-1 with TRBJ2-7, with 10 bases identical to TRBD1. Germline-derived CDR1 and CDR2 are SQVTM and ANQGSEA. This CDR3 is built from 14 residues. The trim removed 5 bases at V and 2 bases at J, leaving 6 bases unmatched. CDR3 sequence (DNA): TGCAGCGTTAACGGACAGGGGGTAACCTACGAGCAGTACTTC. Translating it yields CSVNGQGVTYEQYF.

The V call is TRBV7-9, the J call TRBJ1-2; TRBD1 matches 8 bases. This CDR3 region has 14 residues. V gave up 7 bases and J gave up 8 bases; unmatched junction bases: 12. Per the germline V gene, CDR1 is SEHNR and CDR2 is FQNEAQ (reference sequence). This CDR3 reads CASIQRGQGGGYTF. CDR3 nucleotide sequence: TGTGCCAGCATCCAGCGCGGACAGGGTGGGGGCTACACCTTC.

Remarks on this clonotype: The junction does not match germline at one end; this may be a read error. The V call is TRBV7-9, the J call TRBJ1-4; unclear D gene. CDR1 and CDR2 from the germline V gene are SEHNR and FQNEAQ (reference sequence). This CDR3 is 11 amino acids long. The CDR3 protein is CASSLGNRLSF. DNA of the CDR3: TGTGCCAGCAGCTTAGGGAACAGACTTTCTTTT.